The TCR beta chain described here comes from a study of cytomegalovirus exposure and HLA in healthy donors. Researchers ran the PCR with 60 Vbeta and 13 Jbeta primers. Profiled with immunoSEQ multiplex PCR; TCRdb holds only in-frame clones, not every one. In the table there are about 86,000 clones, approximately 70% of which are singletons. This CDR3 has 12 amino acids. CDR1 is SGHRS and CDR2 is YFSETQ in the germline V gene. V shed 3 bases and J 7 bases; nucleotides not matched to a gene: 4. This clone was recorded a few times. This chain links TRBV5-1 with TRBJ2-7, with 7 nucleotides matching TRBD1. Material: PBMCs. This sequence originates from a man aged 60 to 69 in good health and CMV-seronegative. CDR3 loop: CASSSQGPEQYF. The DNA for the CDR3 is TGCGCCAGCAGCTCACAGGGGCCTGAGCAGTACTTC.